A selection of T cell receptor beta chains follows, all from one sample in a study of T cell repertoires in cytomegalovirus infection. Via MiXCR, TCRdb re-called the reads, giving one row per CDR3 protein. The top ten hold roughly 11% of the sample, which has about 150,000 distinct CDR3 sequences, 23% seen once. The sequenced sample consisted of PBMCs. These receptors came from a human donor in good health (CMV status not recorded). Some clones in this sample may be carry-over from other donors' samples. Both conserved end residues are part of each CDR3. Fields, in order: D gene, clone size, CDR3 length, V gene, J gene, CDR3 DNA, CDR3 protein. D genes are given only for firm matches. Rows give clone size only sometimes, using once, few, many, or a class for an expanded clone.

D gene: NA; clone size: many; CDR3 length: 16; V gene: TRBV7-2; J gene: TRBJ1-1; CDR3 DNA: TGTGCCAGCAGCTTATACCCCCCTCGCGATGGCACTGAAGCTTTCTTT; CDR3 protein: CASSLYPPRDGTEAFF
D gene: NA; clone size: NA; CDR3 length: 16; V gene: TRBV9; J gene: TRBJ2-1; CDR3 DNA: TGTGCCAGCAGCCCCCAGAGTACTAGCCGAAGCAATGAGCAGTTCTTC; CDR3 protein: CASSPQSTSRSNEQFF
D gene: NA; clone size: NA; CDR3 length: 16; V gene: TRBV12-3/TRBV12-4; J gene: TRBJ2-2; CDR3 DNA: TGTGCCAGCAGTTTCAGGCGGCGCCTGAACACCGGGGAGCTGTTTTTT; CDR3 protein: CASSFRRRLNTGELFF
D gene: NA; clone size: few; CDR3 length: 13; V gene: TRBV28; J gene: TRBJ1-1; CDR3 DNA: TGTGCCAGCAGTTTACTCCCGAACACTGAAGCTTTCTTT; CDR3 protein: CASSLLPNTEAFF
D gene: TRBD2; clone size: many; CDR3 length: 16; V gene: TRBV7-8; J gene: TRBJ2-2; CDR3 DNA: TGTGCCAGCAGCTCCAAAGCGGGGGGGCCCACCGGGGAGCTGTTTTTT; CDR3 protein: CASSSKAGGPTGELFF
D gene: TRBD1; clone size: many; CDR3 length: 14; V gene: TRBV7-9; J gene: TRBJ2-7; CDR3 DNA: TGTGCCAGCAGCTTCCAGGGGGAAGGTTACGAGCAGTACTTC; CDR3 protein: CASSFQGEGYEQYF
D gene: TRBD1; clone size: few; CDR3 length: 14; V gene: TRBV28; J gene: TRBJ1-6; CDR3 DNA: TGTGCCAGCAGTTTCCGACAGGGAGGTTCACCCCTCCACTTT; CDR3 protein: CASSFRQGGSPLHF
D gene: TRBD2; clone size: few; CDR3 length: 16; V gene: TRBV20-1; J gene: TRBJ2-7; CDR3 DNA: TGCAGTGCTAGAGAGGGGGGAGGGCCAGGTACTGAGGAGCAGTACTTC; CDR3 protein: CSAREGGGPGTEEQYF
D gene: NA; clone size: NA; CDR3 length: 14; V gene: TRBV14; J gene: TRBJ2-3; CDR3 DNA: TGTGCCAGCAGGTTGGGTGGAGGCACAGATACGCAGTATTTT; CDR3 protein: CASRLGGGTDTQYF
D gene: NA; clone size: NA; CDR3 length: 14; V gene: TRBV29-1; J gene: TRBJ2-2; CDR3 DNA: TGCAGCGTCTCGGGACGTACGAACACCGGGGAGCTGTTTTTT; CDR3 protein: CSVSGRTNTGELFF
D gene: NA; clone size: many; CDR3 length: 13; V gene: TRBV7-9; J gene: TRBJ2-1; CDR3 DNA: TGTGCCAGCAGCTTAGATGGCAACAATGAGCAGTTCTTC; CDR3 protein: CASSLDGNNEQFF
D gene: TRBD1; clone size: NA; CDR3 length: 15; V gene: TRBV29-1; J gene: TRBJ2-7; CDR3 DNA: TGCAGCGTTGAAGAAATACAGGGGGAAACCTACGAGCAGTACTTC; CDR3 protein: CSVEEIQGETYEQYF
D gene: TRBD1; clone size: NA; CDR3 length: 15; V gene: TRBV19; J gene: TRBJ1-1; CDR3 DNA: TGTGCCAGTAATTGGGACGACAGGGCGGACACTGAAGCTTTCTTT; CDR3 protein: CASNWDDRADTEAFF
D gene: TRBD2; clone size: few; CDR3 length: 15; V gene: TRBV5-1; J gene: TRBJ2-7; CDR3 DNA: TGCGCCACCTCACCACTAGCGGGAGGGCCCTACGAGCAGTACTTC; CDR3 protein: CATSPLAGGPYEQYF
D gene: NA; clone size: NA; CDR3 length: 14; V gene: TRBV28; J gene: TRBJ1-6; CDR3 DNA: TGTGCCAGCAAAACCAGATCCTATAGTTCACCCCTCCACTTT; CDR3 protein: CASKTRSYSSPLHF
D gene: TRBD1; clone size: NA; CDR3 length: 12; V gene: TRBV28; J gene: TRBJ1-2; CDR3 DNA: TGTGCCAGCAGTTCGACAGGGGCTGGCTACACCTTC; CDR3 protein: CASSSTGAGYTF
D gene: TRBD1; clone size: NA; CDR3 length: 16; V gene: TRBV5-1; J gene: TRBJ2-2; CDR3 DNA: TGCGCCAGCAGCGTGACGATCAGGGGGACGGGCGGGGAGCTGTTTTTT; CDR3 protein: CASSVTIRGTGGELFF
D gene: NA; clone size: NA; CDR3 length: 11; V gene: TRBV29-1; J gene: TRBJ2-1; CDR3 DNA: TGCAGCGTTGGCGGACACAATGAGCAGTTCTTC; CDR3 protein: CSVGGHNEQFF
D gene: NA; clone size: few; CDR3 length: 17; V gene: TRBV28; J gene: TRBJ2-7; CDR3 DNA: TGTGCCACCAGGCTGGGGGATATACAGGGAGGGTCCTACGAGCAGTACTTC; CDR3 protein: CATRLGDIQGGSYEQYF
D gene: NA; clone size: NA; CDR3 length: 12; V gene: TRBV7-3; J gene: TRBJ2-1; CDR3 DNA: TGTGCCAGCAGTTTCGCAGGGCGGGAGCAGTTCTTC; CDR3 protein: CASSFAGREQFF
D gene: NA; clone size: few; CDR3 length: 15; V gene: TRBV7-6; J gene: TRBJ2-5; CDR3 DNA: TGTGCCAGCAGCTTAGCAGGCGGGTACCAAGAGACCCAGTACTTC; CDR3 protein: CASSLAGGYQETQYF
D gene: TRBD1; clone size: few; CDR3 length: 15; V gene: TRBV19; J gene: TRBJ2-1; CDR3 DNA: TGTGCCAGTAGTATGGAGGGGACAGGGTACAATGAGCAGTTCTTC; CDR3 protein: CASSMEGTGYNEQFF
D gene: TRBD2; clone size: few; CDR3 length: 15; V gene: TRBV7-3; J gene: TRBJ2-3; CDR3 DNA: TGTGCCAGCAGCCCCGGGAGGCGGAGCACAGATACGCAGTATTTT; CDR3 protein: CASSPGRRSTDTQYF
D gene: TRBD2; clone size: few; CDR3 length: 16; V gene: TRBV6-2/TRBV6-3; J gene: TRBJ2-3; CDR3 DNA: TGTGCCAGCAGTTACCCGGGACTAGCGGCGACAGATACGCAGTATTTT; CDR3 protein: CASSYPGLAATDTQYF
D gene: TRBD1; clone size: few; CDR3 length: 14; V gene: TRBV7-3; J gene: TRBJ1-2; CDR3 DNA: TGTGCCAGCAGCCCAACGCACAGGGGGAAAGGCTACACCTTC; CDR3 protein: CASSPTHRGKGYTF
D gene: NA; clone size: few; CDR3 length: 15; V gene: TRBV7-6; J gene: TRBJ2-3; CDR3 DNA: TGTGCCAGCAGCTTATTGGCGGAGATCGCAGATACGCAGTATTTT; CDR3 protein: CASSLLAEIADTQYF
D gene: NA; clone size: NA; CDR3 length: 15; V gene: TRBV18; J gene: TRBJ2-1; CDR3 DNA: TGTGCCAGCTCACCAGGCGTCGGGCTAGGCAATGAGCAGTTCTTC; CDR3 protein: CASSPGVGLGNEQFF
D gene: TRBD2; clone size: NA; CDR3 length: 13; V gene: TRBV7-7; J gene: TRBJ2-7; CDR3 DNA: TGTGCTAGCAGCTTACTAGCGGGAGGCGAGCAGTACTTC; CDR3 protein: CASSLLAGGEQYF
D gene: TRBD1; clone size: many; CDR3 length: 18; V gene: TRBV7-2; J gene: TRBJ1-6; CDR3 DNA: TGTGCCAGCAGCCCCGCCCCTTACAGGGGGAGAGGTAATTCACCCCTCCACTTT; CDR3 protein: CASSPAPYRGRGNSPLHF
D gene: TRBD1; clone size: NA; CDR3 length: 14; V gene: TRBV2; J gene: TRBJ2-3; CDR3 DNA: TGTGCCAGCAGTACCGGGACAGGGGGAGATACGCAGTATTTT; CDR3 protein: CASSTGTGGDTQYF
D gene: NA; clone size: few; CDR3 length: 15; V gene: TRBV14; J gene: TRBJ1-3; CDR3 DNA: TGTGCCAGCAGCCAACCGAGCATCTCTGGAAACACCATATATTTT; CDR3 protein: CASSQPSISGNTIYF
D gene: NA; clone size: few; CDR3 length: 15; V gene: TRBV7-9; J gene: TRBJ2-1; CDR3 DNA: TGTGCCAGCAGCTCCAACTTGAGGGGGGTCGGTGAGCAGTTCTTC; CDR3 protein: CASSSNLRGVGEQFF
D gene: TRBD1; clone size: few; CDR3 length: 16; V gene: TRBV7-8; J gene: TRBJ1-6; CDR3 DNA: TGTGCCAGCAGCTTCCTCCAGGGGGCTGCGCCGGTATCCCTCCACTTT; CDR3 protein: CASSFLQGAAPVSLHF
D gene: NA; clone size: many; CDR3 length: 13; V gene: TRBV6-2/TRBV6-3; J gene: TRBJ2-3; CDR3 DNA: TGTGCCACTGTCCCGGAGGTGACAGATACGCAGTATTTT; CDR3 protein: CATVPEVTDTQYF
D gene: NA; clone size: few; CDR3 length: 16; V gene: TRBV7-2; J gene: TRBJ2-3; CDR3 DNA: TGTGCCAGCAGCTTCGATGGACAGCTTAACACAGATACGCAGTATTTT; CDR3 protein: CASSFDGQLNTDTQYF
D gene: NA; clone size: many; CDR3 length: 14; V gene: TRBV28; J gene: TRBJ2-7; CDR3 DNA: TGTGCCAGCAGTTTCTGGGACCGAAACTACGAGCAGTACTTC; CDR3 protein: CASSFWDRNYEQYF
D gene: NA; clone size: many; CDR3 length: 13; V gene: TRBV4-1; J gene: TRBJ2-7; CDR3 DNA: TGCGCCAGCAGCCCCCTGGGCCTGTACGAGCAGTACTTC; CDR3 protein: CASSPLGLYEQYF
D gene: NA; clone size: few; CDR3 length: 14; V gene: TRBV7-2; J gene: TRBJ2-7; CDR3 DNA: TGTGCCAGCAGCACCGTGGCAGGGTGGGACGAGCAGTACTTC; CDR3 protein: CASSTVAGWDEQYF
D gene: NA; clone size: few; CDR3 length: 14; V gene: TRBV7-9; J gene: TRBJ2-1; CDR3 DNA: TGTGCCAGCAGCTTAGGTGCGGAACACAATGAGCAGTTCTTC; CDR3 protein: CASSLGAEHNEQFF
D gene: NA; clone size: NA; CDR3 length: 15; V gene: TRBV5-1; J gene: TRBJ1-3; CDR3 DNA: TGCGCCAGCAGCTTGAACCAGGCGTCTGGAAACACCATATATTTT; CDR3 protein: CASSLNQASGNTIYF
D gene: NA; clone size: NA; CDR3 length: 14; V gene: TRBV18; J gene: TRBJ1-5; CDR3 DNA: TGTGCCAGCTCACCGACAGCCCTCGTACGGCCCCAGCATTTT; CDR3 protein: CASSPTALVRPQHF
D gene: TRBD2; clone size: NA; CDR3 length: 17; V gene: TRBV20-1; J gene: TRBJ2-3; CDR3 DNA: TGCAGTGCTAGAGTACCGGGACTAGCGGGTTTCACAGATACGCAGTATTTT; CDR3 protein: CSARVPGLAGFTDTQYF
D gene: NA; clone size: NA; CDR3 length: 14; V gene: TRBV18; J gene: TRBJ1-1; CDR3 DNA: TGTGCCAGCTCACCACCGAGAGGAAACACTGAAGCTTTCTTT; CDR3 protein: CASSPPRGNTEAFF
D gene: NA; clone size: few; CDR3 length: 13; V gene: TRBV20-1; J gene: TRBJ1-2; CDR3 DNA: TGCAGTGCGGGTGGGAGGACAGCCGGTGGCTACACCTTC; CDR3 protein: CSAGGRTAGGYTF
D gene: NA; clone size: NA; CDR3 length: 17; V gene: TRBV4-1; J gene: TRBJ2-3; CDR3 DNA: TGCGCCAGCAGCCAAGATCCTGACATTTTTAGGCGGAATACGCAGTATTTT; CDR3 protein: CASSQDPDIFRRNTQYF
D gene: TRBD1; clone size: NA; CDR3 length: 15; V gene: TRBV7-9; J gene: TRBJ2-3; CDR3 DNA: TGTGCCAGCAGCCTCCGGACAGGGATCGCAGATACGCAGTATTTT; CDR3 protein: CASSLRTGIADTQYF
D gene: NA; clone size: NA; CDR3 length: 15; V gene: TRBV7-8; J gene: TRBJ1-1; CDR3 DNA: TGTGCCAGCAGCCCTACTGGGGTCGGGTACACTGAAGCTTTCTTT; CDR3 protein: CASSPTGVGYTEAFF
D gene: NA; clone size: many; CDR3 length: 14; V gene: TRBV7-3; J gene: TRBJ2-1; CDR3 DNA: TGTGCCAGCAGCTTAATCGGCTCCTACAATGAGCAGTTCTTC; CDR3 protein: CASSLIGSYNEQFF
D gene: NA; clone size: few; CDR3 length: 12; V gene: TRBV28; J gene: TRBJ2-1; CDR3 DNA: TGTGCCAGCAGTTTATTTGGGTTAGAGCAGTTCTTC; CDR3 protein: CASSLFGLEQFF
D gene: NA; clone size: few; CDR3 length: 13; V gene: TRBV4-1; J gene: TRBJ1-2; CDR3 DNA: TGCGCCAGCAGCCAAACAGGAGCGGGGGGCTACACCTTC; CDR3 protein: CASSQTGAGGYTF
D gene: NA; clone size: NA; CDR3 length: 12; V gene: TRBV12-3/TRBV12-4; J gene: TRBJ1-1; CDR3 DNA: TGTGCCAGCAGTTTCCAGGGTACAACGGCTTTCTTT; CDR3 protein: CASSFQGTTAFF
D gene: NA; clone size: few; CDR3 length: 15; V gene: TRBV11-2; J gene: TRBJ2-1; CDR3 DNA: TGTGCCAGCAGCCACCAGAACAGGGTGAGGCATGAGCAGTTCTTC; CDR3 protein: CASSHQNRVRHEQFF
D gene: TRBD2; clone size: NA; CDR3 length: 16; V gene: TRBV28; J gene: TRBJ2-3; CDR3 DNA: TGTGCCAGCAGTTTCCTAGCGGGAGGGCCAGCAGATACGCAGTATTTT; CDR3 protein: CASSFLAGGPADTQYF
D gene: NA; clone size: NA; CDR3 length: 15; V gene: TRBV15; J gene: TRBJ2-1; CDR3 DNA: TGTGCCACCAGCAGAGATGGGGCAGCCTACAATGAGCAGTTCTTC; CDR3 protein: CATSRDGAAYNEQFF